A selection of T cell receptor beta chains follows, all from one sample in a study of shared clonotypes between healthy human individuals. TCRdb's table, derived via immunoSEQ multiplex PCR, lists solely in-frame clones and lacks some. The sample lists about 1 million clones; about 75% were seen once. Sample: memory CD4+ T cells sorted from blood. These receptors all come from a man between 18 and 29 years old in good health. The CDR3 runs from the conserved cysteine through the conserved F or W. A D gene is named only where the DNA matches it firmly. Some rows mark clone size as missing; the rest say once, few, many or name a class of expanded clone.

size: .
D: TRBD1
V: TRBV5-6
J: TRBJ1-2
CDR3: CASSSWTGLRSYTF
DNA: TGTGCCAGCAGCTCCTGGACAGGACTTAGGAGCTACACCTTC

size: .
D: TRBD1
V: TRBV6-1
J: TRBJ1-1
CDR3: CASIWTGSNTEAFF
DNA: TGTGCCAGCATTTGGACAGGTTCGAACACTGAAGCTTTCTTT

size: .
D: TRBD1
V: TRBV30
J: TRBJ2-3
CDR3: CAWSSTGGWTDTQYF
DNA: TGTGCCTGGAGTTCTACAGGGGGCTGGACAGATACGCAGTATTTT

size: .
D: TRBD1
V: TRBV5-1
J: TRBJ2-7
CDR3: CASSMGQGPYEQYF
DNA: TGCGCCAGCAGCATGGGACAGGGTCCCTACGAGCAGTACTTC

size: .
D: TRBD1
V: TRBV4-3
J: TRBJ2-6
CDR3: CASSQEVDRGLTGANVLTF
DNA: TGCGCCAGCAGCCAAGAAGTGGACAGGGGGCTCACTGGGGCCAACGTCCTGACTTTC

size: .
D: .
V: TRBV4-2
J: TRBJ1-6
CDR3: CASSQVAQGDNSPLHF
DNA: TGTGCCAGCAGCCAAGTAGCACAGGGTGATAATTCACCCCTCCACTTT

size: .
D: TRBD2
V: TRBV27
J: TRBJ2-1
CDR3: CASSSPGTSGLNEQFF
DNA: TGTGCCAGCAGTTCTCCCGGGACTAGCGGGCTGAATGAGCAGTTCTTC

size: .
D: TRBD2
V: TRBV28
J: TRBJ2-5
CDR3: CASSSGGSQETQYF
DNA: TGTGCCAGCAGTAGCGGGGGATCCCAAGAGACCCAGTACTTC

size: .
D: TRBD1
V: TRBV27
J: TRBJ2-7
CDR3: CASSSGTGSGEQYF
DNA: TGTGCCAGCAGTTCCGGGACAGGGTCTGGCGAGCAGTACTTC

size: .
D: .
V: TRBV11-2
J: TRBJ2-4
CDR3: CASSLGQDKGANIQYF
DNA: TGTGCCAGCAGCTTAGGACAGGATAAAGGGGCGAACATTCAGTACTTC

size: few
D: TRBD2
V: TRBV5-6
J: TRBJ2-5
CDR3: CASSPQGAGRYQETQYF
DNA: TGTGCCAGCAGCCCCCAGGGAGCGGGAAGGTACCAAGAGACCCAGTACTTC

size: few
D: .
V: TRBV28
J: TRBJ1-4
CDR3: CATKGLATNEKLFF
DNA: TGTGCCACTAAGGGACTTGCAACTAATGAAAAACTGTTTTTT

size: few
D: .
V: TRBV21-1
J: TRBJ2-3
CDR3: CASIGTSSTDTQYF
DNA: TGTGCCAGCATAGGGACCTCAAGCACAGATACGCAGTATTTT

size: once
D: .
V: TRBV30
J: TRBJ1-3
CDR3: CALDRLAGNTIYF
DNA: TGTGCCCTAGACAGGTTGGCTGGAAACACCATATATTTT

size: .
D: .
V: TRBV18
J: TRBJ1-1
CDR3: CASSPQPGTAVTEAFF
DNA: TGTGCCAGCTCGCCACAACCGGGTACGGCGGTCACTGAAGCTTTCTTT

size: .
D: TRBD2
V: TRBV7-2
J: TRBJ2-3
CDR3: CASSPSVLAGGNTDTQYF
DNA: TGTGCCAGCAGCCCGTCGGTCCTAGCGGGAGGGAACACAGATACGCAGTATTTT

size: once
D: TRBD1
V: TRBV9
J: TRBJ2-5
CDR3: CASSETGWLETQYF
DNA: TGTGCCAGCAGCGAGACAGGGTGGCTGGAGACCCAGTACTTC

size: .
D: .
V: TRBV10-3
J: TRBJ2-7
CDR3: CAISAFASTYEQYF
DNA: TGTGCCATCAGTGCTTTTGCTTCTACCTACGAGCAGTACTTC

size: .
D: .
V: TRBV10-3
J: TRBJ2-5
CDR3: CAISESGQGQETQYF
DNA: TGTGCCATCAGTGAGTCGGGTCAGGGCCAAGAGACCCAGTACTTC

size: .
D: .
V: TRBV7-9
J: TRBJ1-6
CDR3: CASSTSNQNSPLHF
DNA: TGTGCCAGCAGCACATCGAACCAAAATTCACCCCTCCACTTT

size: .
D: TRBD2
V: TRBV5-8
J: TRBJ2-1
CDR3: CASSQTGTSGRYEQFF
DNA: TGTGCCAGCAGCCAAACCGGGACTAGCGGGAGATATGAGCAGTTCTTC

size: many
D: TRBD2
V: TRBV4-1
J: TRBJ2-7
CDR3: CASSHARIAGPTYEQYF
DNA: TGCGCCAGCAGCCACGCTCGAATAGCGGGCCCAACCTACGAGCAGTACTTC

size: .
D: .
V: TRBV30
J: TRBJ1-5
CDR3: CAWSSGLDQPQHF
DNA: TGTGCCTGGAGTTCAGGGTTGGATCAGCCCCAGCATTTT

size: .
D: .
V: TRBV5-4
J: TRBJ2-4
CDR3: CASSLGSGRENIQYF
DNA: TGTGCCAGCAGCCTGGGGTCGGGTCGCGAAAACATTCAGTACTTC

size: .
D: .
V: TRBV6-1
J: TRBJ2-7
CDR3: CASSEQGNSYEQYF
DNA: TGTGCCAGCAGTGAACAGGGGAACTCCTACGAGCAGTACTTC

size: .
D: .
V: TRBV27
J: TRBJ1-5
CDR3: CASSLKPTGIYSNQPQHF
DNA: TGTGCCAGCAGTTTAAAGCCAACAGGCATCTATAGCAATCAGCCCCAGCATTTT

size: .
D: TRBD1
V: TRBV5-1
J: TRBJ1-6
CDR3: CASSPGTGNSPLHF
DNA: TGCGCCAGCAGCCCGGGGACAGGGAATTCACCCCTCCACTTT

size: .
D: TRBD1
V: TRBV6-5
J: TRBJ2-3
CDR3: CASSYSRDRVGDTQYF
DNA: TGTGCCAGCAGTTACTCTCGGGACAGGGTAGGAGATACGCAGTATTTT

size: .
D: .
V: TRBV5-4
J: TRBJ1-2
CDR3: CASSLSPQGSNYGYTF
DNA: TGTGCCAGCAGCTTATCCCCACAGGGCTCTAACTATGGCTACACCTTC

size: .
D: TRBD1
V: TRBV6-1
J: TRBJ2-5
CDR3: CASSDSGTGGFETQYF
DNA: TGTGCCAGCAGTGATTCCGGGACAGGGGGTTTTGAGACCCAGTACTTC

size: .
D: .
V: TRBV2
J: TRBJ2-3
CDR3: CASSEALVSGTDTQYF
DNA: TGTGCCAGCAGTGAGGCACTAGTTTCTGGCACAGATACGCAGTATTTT

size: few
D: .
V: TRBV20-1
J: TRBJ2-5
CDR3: CSAQAEETQYF
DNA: TGCAGTGCCCAGGCCGAGGAGACCCAGTACTTC

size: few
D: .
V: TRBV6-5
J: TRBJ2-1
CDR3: CASQSTSASLVLF
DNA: TGTGCCTCACAAAGCACCTCGGCGTCACTGGTGCTCTTC

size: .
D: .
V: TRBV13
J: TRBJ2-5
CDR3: CASSTRSFGWGLETQYF
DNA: TGTGCCAGCAGCACAAGGTCCTTCGGATGGGGGTTAGAGACCCAGTACTTC

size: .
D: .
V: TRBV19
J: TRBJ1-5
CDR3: CASSTHLHSNQPQHF
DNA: TGTGCCAGTAGTACACACCTCCATAGCAATCAGCCCCAGCATTTT

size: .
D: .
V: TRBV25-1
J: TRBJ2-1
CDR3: CASSEYGYFGQFF
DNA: TGTGCCAGCAGTGAATATGGGTATTTTGGGCAGTTCTTC

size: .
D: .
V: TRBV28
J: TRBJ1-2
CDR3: CASSLGDRRGYTF
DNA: TGTGCCAGCAGTTTAGGAGACAGGAGGGGCTACACCTTC

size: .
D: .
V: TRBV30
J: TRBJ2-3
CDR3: CALQKTRSTDTQYF
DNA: TGTGCCTTACAAAAAACTAGAAGCACAGATACGCAGTATTTT

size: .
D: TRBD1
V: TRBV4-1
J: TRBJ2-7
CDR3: CASSQRGTGEGEQYF
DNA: TGCGCCAGCAGCCAAAGAGGGACAGGGGAGGGAGAGCAGTACTTC

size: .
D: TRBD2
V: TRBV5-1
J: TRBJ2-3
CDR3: CASSLAAGSTDTQYF
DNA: TGCGCCAGCAGCTTGGCAGCGGGAAGCACAGATACGCAGTATTTT

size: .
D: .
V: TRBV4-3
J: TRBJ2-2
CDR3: CASSQEAPRLAVTGELFF
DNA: TGCGCCAGCAGCCAAGAAGCCCCGAGACTTGCGGTAACCGGGGAGCTGTTTTTT

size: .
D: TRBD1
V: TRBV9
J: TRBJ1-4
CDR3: CASSVSGTGSEKLFF
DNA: TGTGCCAGCAGCGTGTCCGGGACAGGGTCAGAAAAACTGTTTTTT

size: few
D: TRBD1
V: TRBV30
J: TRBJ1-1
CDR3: CAWTRQGASTAFF
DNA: TGTGCCTGGACCCGACAGGGGGCGAGTACGGCTTTCTTT

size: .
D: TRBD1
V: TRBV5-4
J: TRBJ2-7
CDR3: CASSPGGQGYEQYF
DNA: TGTGCCAGCAGCCCGGGGGGACAGGGCTACGAGCAGTACTTC

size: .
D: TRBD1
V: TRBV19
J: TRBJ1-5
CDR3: CASSLYRGDQPQHF
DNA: TGTGCCAGTAGTCTCTACAGGGGGGATCAGCCCCAGCATTTT

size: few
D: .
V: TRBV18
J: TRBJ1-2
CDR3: CASSPKPGGYTF
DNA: TGTGCCAGCTCACCAAAGCCCGGTGGCTACACCTTC

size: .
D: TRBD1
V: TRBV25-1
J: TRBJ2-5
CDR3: CASSEPGQGWTQYF
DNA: TGTGCCAGCAGTGAGCCGGGACAGGGATGGACCCAGTACTTC

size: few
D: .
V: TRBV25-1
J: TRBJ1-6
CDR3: CASSETAYGSPLHF
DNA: TGTGCCAGCAGTGAGACAGCCTACGGTTCACCCCTCCACTTT

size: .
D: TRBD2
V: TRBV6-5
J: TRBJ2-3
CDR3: CASRAIGGAPDTQYF
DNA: TGTGCCAGCAGAGCCATCGGGGGGGCACCGGATACGCAGTATTTT

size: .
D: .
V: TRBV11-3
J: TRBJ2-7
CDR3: CASSFRSGEQYF
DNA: TGTGCCAGCAGCTTCCGCTCGGGTGAGCAGTACTTC

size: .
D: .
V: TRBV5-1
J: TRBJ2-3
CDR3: CASSLYQEDTQYF
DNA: TGCGCCAGCAGCTTGTATCAGGAGGATACGCAGTATTTT

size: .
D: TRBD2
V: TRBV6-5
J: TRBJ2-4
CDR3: CASSSTSGAKNIQYF
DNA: TGTGCCAGCAGTTCGACTAGCGGGGCCAAAAACATTCAGTACTTC